This T cell receptor (beta chain) was recorded in a study of PD-1 blockade in classical Hodgkin lymphoma. Concerning this clone itself: Its antigen is undetermined.

Looked up from germline, CDR1 is MGHRA and CDR2 is YSYEKL. CDR3 size: 15 residues. V was pared by 0 bases and J by 6 bases, with 14 bases between. Study-level results: What drove the repertoire differences, possibly disease activity or prior therapy, has not been defined.

Sequenced by immunoSEQ multiplex PCR; TCRdb stores in-frame clones only, minus some. The sample holds tens of thousands of clones, around 89% seen once. Specified time point: cycle 4 day 1 (C4D1), after 5 to 7 weeks of nivolumab. There was relapse after autologous stem cell transplantation in every patient, and there was variation in brentuximab vedotin exposure. The specimen was peripheral blood mononuclear cells (PBMCs), collected before the fourth cycle of nivolumab. This clonotype was sampled from a human donor with classical Hodgkin lymphoma. The chain carries TRBV4-1 and TRBJ1-2; TRBD1 might be the D (6 bases). CDR3 region: CASSQEGAIFDGYTF. In nucleotides, the CDR3 is TGCGCCAGCAGCCAAGAGGGGGCTATCTTTGATGGCTACACCTTC.